Shown below are 19 T cell receptor beta chains from a single sample sequenced in a study of PD-1 blockade in classical Hodgkin lymphoma. Data came from immunoSEQ multiplex PCR; TCRdb stores just in-frame clones and leaves some out. The table has about 47,000 clones, roughly 88% seen once. Indicated time point: newly diagnosed, previously untreated cHL patient sample. Sequenced material: peripheral blood mononuclear cells (PBMCs). The receptor set was obtained from a human donor with classical Hodgkin lymphoma.

J is TRBJ2-3 and V is TRBV5-6; D is undetermined. Germline loops: CDR1 SGHDT, CDR2 YYEEEE. The CDR3 length is 16 residues. V was shortened by 0 bases and J by 3 bases, with 14 bases between the two germline ends. CDR3 nucleotide sequence: TGTGCCAGCAGCTTGGGTCTAGGAACGCGGACAGATACGCAGTATTTT. Translating gives CASSLGLGTRTDTQYF.

The chain combines TRBV28 with TRBJ1-1; no reliable D call. The germline CDR1 and CDR2 sequences are MDHEN and SYDVKM. V lost 3 bases and J 3 bases, leaving 11 bases between the germline ends. The CDR3 sequence is 14 residues long. The CDR3 DNA reads TGTGCCAGCAGTTTTTTCTCTAGGGACACTGAAGCTTTCTTT. It codes for CASSFFSRDTEAFF. The complete variable domain, with remaining parts taken from reference TRBV28 and TRBJ1-1, reads DVKVTQSSRYLVKRTGEKVFLECVQDMDHENMFWYRQDPGLGLRLIYFSYDVKMKEKGDIPEGYSVSREKKERFSLILESASTNQTSMYLCASSFFSRDTEAFFGQGTRLTVV.

This rearrangement joins TRBV19 to TRBJ1-5; D gene unclear. The CDR3 length is 15 residues. Germline V gene sequence: CDR1 LNHDA, CDR2 SQIVND (reference sequence). V was pared by 5 bases and J by 3 bases, with 14 bases between. CDR3 sequence: CASSWSRINNQPQHF. The DNA of the CDR3 is TGTGCCAGTAGTTGGTCCAGAATCAACAATCAGCCCCAGCATTTT.

This chain joins TRBV7-2 and TRBJ1-5, with 10 bases lining up with TRBD1. Germline V gene sequence: CDR1 SGHTA, CDR2 FQGNSA. V lost 4 bases, J lost 1 base, and 1 base stayed unmatched. The CDR3 is made up of 15 amino acids. The CDR3 DNA sequence: TGTGCCAGCAGCTGGGACAGGGGAAGCAATCAGCCCCAGCATTTT. This codes for CASSWDRGSNQPQHF.

J is TRBJ2-7 and V is TRBV6-6, with D possibly being TRBD2 (6 bases). In germline, CDR1 is MNHNY, CDR2 SVGAGI (reference sequence). CDR3 length: 13 amino acids. With 5 bases removed from V and 4 bases from J, the gap between germline ends came to 12 bases. CDR3 amino acids: CASSNGGPYEQYV. CDR3 nucleotide sequence: TGTGCCAGCAGTAACGGGGGACCGTACGAGCAGTACGTC.

The V gene is TRBV4-2, the J gene TRBJ1-5; the D gene is possibly TRBD1 (5 bases). In germline, CDR1 is LGHNA, CDR2 YNFKEQ. Trimming took off 1 base at V and 3 bases at J, with 13 bases between the two ends. The CDR3 has 16 residues. In nucleotides, the CDR3 is TGTGCCAGCAGCCAAGTAACAGGACGGCTCAATCAGCCCCAGCATTTT. Its protein is CASSQVTGRLNQPQHF.

The chain employs TRBV14 and TRBJ2-3; 8 bases line up with TRBD1. CDR3 length: 15 amino acids. Per germline, CDR1 SGHDN and CDR2 FVKESK. J lost 4 bases, V lost 4 bases, and 7 bases had no gene match. The CDR3 region is CASSPVDRESDTQYF. In DNA form, the CDR3 reads TGTGCCAGCAGCCCGGTGGACAGGGAGTCAGATACGCAGTATTTT.

The sample holds one count of this clone. The V gene is TRBV10-3, the J gene TRBJ2-2; TRBD2 agrees at 8 bases. V was pared by 4 bases and J by 0 bases, with 4 bases of the junction left unmatched. CDR3 size: 16 residues. The germline gives CDR1 ENHRY, CDR2 SYGVKD. CDR3 in amino acids: CAISGGRTTNTGELFF. CDR3 coding DNA: TGTGCCATCAGTGGCGGGAGGACAACGAACACCGGGGAGCTGTTTTTT.

The chain uses TRBV6-5 and TRBJ2-7, with TRBD2 matching 7 bases. CDR1 and CDR2 (germline): MNHEY, SVGAGI. Trimming cost V 4 bases and J 2 bases; bases outside gene matches: 5. CDR3 length: 14 amino acids. In DNA form, the CDR3 reads TGTGCCAGCAGTTTTAGCGGGTCTGCCTACGAGCAGTACTTC. Protein sequence: CASSFSGSAYEQYF.

The rearrangement uses TRBV2 and TRBJ1-2; possible D gene TRBD1, 6 bases. The CDR3 spans 11 residues. Per the germline V gene, CDR1 is SNHLY and CDR2 is FYNNEI. V was trimmed by 7 bases and J by 6 bases, leaving 9 bases between them. This CDR3 reads CASTPGDGYTF. DNA for the CDR3: TGTGCCAGCACGCCAGGGGATGGCTACACCTTC.

DNA of the CDR3: TGTGCCAGCAGCCCCCTTGGGACAGCCTACGAGCAGTACTTC. It specifies CASSPLGTAYEQYF. The chain uses TRBV9 and TRBJ2-7; 7 nucleotides align to TRBD1. Germline loops: CDR1 SGDLS, CDR2 YYNGEE. There are 14 residues in the CDR3. The trim removed 4 bases at V and 2 bases at J, leaving 6 bases unmatched. Full variable domain (remainder filled in from reference TRBV9 and TRBJ2-7): DSGVTQTPKHLITATGQRVTLRCSPRSGDLSVYWYQQSLDQGLQFLIQYYNGEERAKGNILERFSAQQFPDLHSELNLSSLELGDSALYFCASSPLGTAYEQYFGPGTRLTVT.

The rearrangement links TRBV2 to TRBJ2-3; TRBD1 is a possible D gene (8 bases). The CDR3 runs 15 residues. Germline V gives CDR1 SNHLY, CDR2 FYNNEI. V was shortened by 8 bases and J by 1 base, with 16 bases between the two germline ends. The chain's CDR3 is CASDPQGGGTDTQYF. Written as DNA, the CDR3 is TGTGCCAGCGACCCACAGGGGGGGGGCACAGATACGCAGTATTTT.

This clone was picked up one time. J is TRBJ2-1 and V is TRBV28; 7 bases line up with TRBD2. CDR3 length equals 17 residues. The germline V gene encodes CDR1 MDHEN and CDR2 SYDVKM. The V gene end was trimmed by 3 bases and the J gene end by 0 bases; junction bases not matched to a gene: 8. The CDR3 loop reads CASSLGLAAPSYNEQFF. In DNA form, the CDR3 reads TGTGCCAGCAGTTTGGGGCTAGCGGCACCCTCCTACAATGAGCAGTTCTTC.

The J gene is TRBJ1-2, the V gene TRBV9, with 7 bases aligning to TRBD1. V shed 0 bases, J shed 0 bases, and the junction held 20 bases outside the gene matches. This CDR3 region has 21 residues. CDR1 SGDLS and CDR2 YYNGEE come from the germline V gene. The CDR3 is CASSVVPGRVGGRVTNYGYTF. The CDR3 region has the DNA TGTGCCAGCAGCGTAGTACCCGGACGAGTAGGGGGCCGCGTAACTAACTATGGCTACACCTTC.

This sequence joins TRBV5-1 and TRBJ2-2, with D possibly TRBD1 on 5 matching bases. Trimming took 1 base from V and 5 from J, leaving 9 bases between them. This CDR3 spans 14 amino acids. CDR1 is SGHRS and CDR2 is YFSETQ in the germline V gene. The chain's CDR3 is CASSLKGDTGELFF. CDR3 coding DNA: TGCGCCAGCAGCTTGAAAGGGGATACCGGGGAGCTGTTTTTT. The full variable domain, in which reference TRBV5-1 and TRBJ2-2 provide the parts outside the CDR3, is KAGVTQTPRYLIKTRGQQVTLSCSPISGHRSVSWYQQTPGQGLQFLFEYFSETQRNKGNFPGRFSGRQFSNSRSEMNVSTLELGDSALYLCASSLKGDTGELFFGEGSRLTVL.

This chain links TRBV6-1 with TRBJ1-1, with D unclear. The CDR3 has 14 residues. Germline loops: CDR1 MNHNS, CDR2 SASEGT. V lost 3 bases, J lost 1 base, and 9 bases lay in between. CDR3 amino acids: CASSEWTGNTEAFF. The CDR3 nucleotides are TGTGCCAGCAGTGAGTGGACCGGGAACACTGAAGCTTTCTTT.

V is TRBV15 and J is TRBJ2-7, with 8 bases aligning to TRBD1. CDR1 and CDR2 (germline): LNHNV, YYDKDF (reference sequence). V was clipped by 5 bases and J by 0 bases; unmatched bases: 3. The CDR3 has 14 amino acids. The CDR3 loop reads CATSRDRRSYEQYV. In DNA, the CDR3 is TGTGCCACCAGCCGGGACAGGCGCTCCTACGAGCAGTACGTC.

The rearrangement joins TRBV11-2 to TRBJ2-5, with 7 bases matching TRBD1. V trimming: 3 bases; J trimming: 4 bases; junction bases outside the gene matches: 5. Per the germline V gene, CDR1 is SGHAT and CDR2 is FQNNGV. This CDR3 comprises 14 residues. The CDR3 nucleotides are TGTGCCAGCAGCTTCGACAGGGTTGGAGAGACCCAGTACTTC. This gives the protein CASSFDRVGETQYF.

The chain couples TRBV10-3 to TRBJ2-7; TRBD2 agrees at 10 bases. Germline V gene data show CDR1 as ENHRY and CDR2 as SYGVKD. The length of the CDR3 is 17 residues. V dropped 3 bases and J dropped 0; count of bases not matched to a gene: 8. The CDR3 DNA reads as TGTGCCATCAGTGATCCCCTAGCGGGAGTTTACTCCTACGAGCAGTACGTC. Protein: CAISDPLAGVYSYEQYV.